This record concerns one TCR beta chain sequence. Looked up from germline, CDR1 is SNHLY and CDR2 is FYNNEI. The length of the CDR3 is 15 residues. After removal of 3 bases from V and 2 bases from J, the junction contained 3 bases not matched to a gene. The data are from a study of blood T cell repertoires in COVID-19. Clones were read by immunoSEQ multiplex PCR, and TCRdb kept only the in-frame ones, dropping some. The sample contains 150,000 to 200,000 clones, 89% of which appear only once. Participants spanned ages 18 to 89 years and resided in 20 to 30 US areas. This TCR was sampled from a woman in her 40s with acute COVID-19. The chain joins TRBV2 to TRBJ1-3; 8 bases align to TRBD1. Source material: PBMCs or T cells enriched from blood (not recorded which). DNA for the CDR3: TGTGCCAGCAGTGAGACAGGGGAACCTGGAAACACCATATATTTT. Its protein is CASSETGEPGNTIYF.